These 22 T cell receptor beta chains originate from one sample sequenced in a study of T cells in tumors after PD-1 blockade. This table comes from immunoSEQ multiplex PCR, and its TCRdb copy is limited to in-frame clones, with some not included. The data contain about 60,000 clones, about 74% of them singletons. The input for sequencing was PBMCs, taken after anti-PD-1 treatment. These receptors were taken from a human donor with basal cell carcinoma.

The J gene is TRBJ1-2, the V gene TRBV28; D is perhaps TRBD1 (6 bases). This CDR3 is built from 14 residues. Germline V gene sequence: CDR1 MDHEN, CDR2 SYDVKM. V lost 2 bases and J 2 bases, leaving 9 bases between the germline ends. The CDR3 sequence is CASSLTGWNYGYTF. The CDR3 region has the DNA TGTGCCAGCAGTTTAACAGGGTGGAACTATGGCTACACCTTC.

J is TRBJ2-3 and V is TRBV7-9; 7 nucleotides match TRBD2. The germline V gene has CDR1 SEHNR and CDR2 FQNEAQ (reference sequence). V shed 3 bases and J 6 bases; nucleotides not matched to a gene: 6. This CDR3 has 14 amino acids. Here the CDR3 reads CASSLTGREDTQYF. As DNA, the CDR3 is TGTGCCAGCAGCTTGACGGGGAGGGAGGATACGCAGTATTTT.

The rearrangement links TRBV7-6 to TRBJ2-6; 8 positions agree with TRBD2. Germline V gives CDR1 SGHVS, CDR2 FNYEAQ. V lost 3 bases, J lost 3 bases, and 10 bases stayed unmatched. The CDR3 runs to 18 residues. CDR3 DNA sequence: TGTGCCAGCAGCTTGTGGCGGGGGGCAACTTTTGGGGCCAACGTCCTGACTTTC. This sequence encodes CASSLWRGATFGANVLTF.

The V gene is TRBV27, the J gene TRBJ1-5; TRBD1 aligns across 8 bases. The CDR3 length is 16 residues. Germline CDR1 MNHEY, CDR2 SMNVEV (reference sequence). V was clipped by 6 bases and J by 2 bases; unmatched bases: 9. CDR3 nucleotide sequence: TGTGCCAGCAGCTCCGGACAGGGCCGGGGCAATCAGCCCCAGCATTTT. As protein: CASSSGQGRGNQPQHF.

The rearrangement uses TRBV5-1 and TRBJ1-2, with D perhaps matching TRBD1 (5 bases). V lost 5 bases and J 2 bases, leaving 7 bases between the germline ends. The V gene's germline CDR1 is SGHRS and CDR2 YFSETQ. The CDR3 contains 12 residues. In nucleotides, the CDR3 is TGCGCCAGCAGGGGGGGGAACTATGGCTACACCTTC. Amino acid sequence: CASRGGNYGYTF.

The J gene is TRBJ2-3, the V gene TRBV5-6; TRBD2 matches at 8 bases. V was pared by 0 bases and J by 7 bases, with 10 bases of the junction left unmatched. This CDR3 has 16 residues. Per germline, CDR1 SGHDT and CDR2 YYEEEE. CDR3 DNA: TGTGCCAGCAGCTTGGAACCAGTTAGCGGGGCCAATACGCAGTATTTT. Translating gives CASSLEPVSGANTQYF.

The chain links TRBV4-1 to TRBJ2-2, with D possibly matching TRBD1 (5 bases). Germline V CDR1 and CDR2: MGHRA, YSYEKL. V dropped 4 bases and J dropped 4 bases, with 13 bases sitting between them. This CDR3 is built from 15 residues. The CDR3 coding sequence is TGCGCCAGCAGCCCCGGAAAGGGGCCCACCGGGGAGCTGTTTTTT. Protein sequence: CASSPGKGPTGELFF.

The V call is TRBV30, the J call TRBJ2-7; D is uncertain. Germline V gives CDR1 GTSNPN, CDR2 SVGIG (reference sequence). There are 13 residues in the CDR3. Trimming shortened V by 2 bases and J by 2 bases, and 10 bases separated the two germline ends. CDR3 in DNA: TGTGCCTGGAGTTTAGCAGGTACCTACGAGCAGTACTTC. Its translation is CAWSLAGTYEQYF.

The J gene is TRBJ2-7, the V gene TRBV7-8, with TRBD1 matching 9 bases. The V gene end was trimmed by 1 base and the J gene end by 7 bases; junction bases not matched to a gene: 11. There are 16 residues in the CDR3. CDR1 and CDR2 (germline): SGHVS, FQNEAQ. The CDR3 sequence is CASSLVIRTGVDEQYF. DNA of the CDR3: TGTGCCAGCAGCTTAGTGATTAGGACAGGGGTTGATGAGCAGTACTTC.

This chain joins TRBV5-6 and TRBJ1-5, with no clear D. The germline V gene encodes CDR1 SGHDT and CDR2 YYEEEE. This CDR3 is 16 amino acids long. V was clipped by 1 base and J by 1 base, with 12 bases between them. The CDR3: CASSLREDWSNQPQHF. The CDR3 DNA is TGTGCCAGCAGCTTGAGGGAGGACTGGAGCAATCAGCCCCAGCATTTT.

This rearrangement joins TRBV7-9 to TRBJ2-7; 8 positions agree with TRBD1. Germline V gene data show CDR1 as SEHNR and CDR2 as FQNEAQ (reference sequence). This CDR3 spans 14 amino acids. The trim removed 3 bases at V and 2 bases at J, leaving 3 bases unmatched. CDR3 protein: CASSLTGETYEQYF. The CDR3 DNA reads as TGTGCCAGCAGCTTGACAGGGGAGACCTACGAGCAGTACTTC.

The CDR3 DNA reads TGTGCCAGCAGCGCAAAGAACACTGAAGCTTTCTTT. Amino acid sequence: CASSAKNTEAFF. The chain has TRBV9 and TRBJ1-1; D uncertain. The CDR3 is 12 amino acids. Looked up from germline, CDR1 is SGDLS and CDR2 is YYNGEE. Trimming shortened V by 3 bases and J by 1 base, and 4 bases separated the two germline ends.

The rearrangement uses TRBV18 and TRBJ2-1, with 7 nucleotides matching TRBD1. The V and J ends lost 5 bases and 7 bases, in that order; junction bases with no gene match: 8. The CDR3 is 14 amino acids. CDR1 is KGHSH and CDR2 is LQKENI in the germline V gene. CDR3 amino acids: CASSSYGTENEQFF. In DNA, the CDR3 is TGTGCCAGCTCATCTTACGGGACAGAGAATGAGCAGTTCTTC.

The chain combines TRBV30 with TRBJ1-1; D unresolved. Germline V lookup: CDR1 GTSNPN, CDR2 SVGIG (reference sequence). The CDR3 consists of 13 residues. The germline V and J ends were trimmed by 0 bases and 4 bases, with 9 bases remaining between them. CDR3 protein: CAWSVYAGTEAFF. In DNA, the CDR3 is TGTGCCTGGAGTGTATACGCTGGCACTGAAGCTTTCTTT.

The V and J genes are TRBV9 and TRBJ2-5; 11 bases align to TRBD2. There are 19 residues in the CDR3. CDR1 is SGDLS, CDR2 YYNGEE, per germline. J gave up 1 base and V 0 bases, and 11 bases lay outside the gene matches. The CDR3 sequence: CASSVAIRTSGGFQETQYF. CDR3 in DNA: TGTGCCAGCAGCGTAGCCATCCGAACTAGCGGGGGCTTCCAAGAGACCCAGTACTTC.

About this clone itself: Germline and junction disagree at one end, which may indicate a read error. The chain uses TRBV7-7 and TRBJ2-3; 7 nucleotides agree with TRBD2. The CDR3 has 15 amino acids. CDR1 and CDR2 from the germline V gene are SSHAT and FNYEAQ (reference sequence). The CDR3 spells CASSRERGREDTQYF. The DNA for the CDR3 is TGTGCTAGCAGTCGAGAGCGGGGAAGGGAAGATACGCAGTATTTT.

This chain connects TRBV25-1 to TRBJ2-5; perhaps D is TRBD1 or TRBD2 (5 bases each). The germline V gene encodes CDR1 MGHDK and CDR2 SYGVNS. CDR3 length: 15 residues. V lost 1 base and J lost 3, with 12 bases in between. CDR3 loop: CASSEFWGREETQYF. DNA of the CDR3: TGTGCCAGCAGTGAATTCTGGGGGAGAGAAGAGACCCAGTACTTC.

The chain combines TRBV6-1 with TRBJ2-5; 9 positions match TRBD1. This CDR3 comprises 13 residues. Looked up from germline, CDR1 is MNHNS and CDR2 is SASEGT. Losses at the gene ends were 6 bases for V and 4 bases for J; bases not matched to a gene: 3. The CDR3 DNA sequence: TGTGCCAGCAGCCTGGACAGGGGAGAGACCCAGTACTTC. It is translated as CASSLDRGETQYF.

The chain combines TRBV20-1 with TRBJ1-1; D gene ambiguous. The germline gives CDR1 DFQATT, CDR2 SNEGSKA (reference sequence). Trimming cost V 3 bases and J 3 bases, with 11 bases left between them. The CDR3 length is 13 residues. CDR3 coding DNA: TGCAGTGCTAGTGGGAGAAAGGACACTGAAGCTTTCTTT. Translated: CSASGRKDTEAFF.

The rearrangement links TRBV12-3 or TRBV12-4 to TRBJ1-5, with D hard to call. This CDR3 is 13 amino acids long. The V gene lost 5 bases and the J gene lost 5 bases, with 10 bases spanning the gap. CDR3 nucleotides: TGTGCCAGCAGTCTTGACGGATATCAGCCCCAGCATTTT. Protein: CASSLDGYQPQHF.

Only a few counts were recorded for this clone. V and J are TRBV3-1 (or the pseudogene TRBV3-2) and TRBJ1-5; D not resolved. Germline lookup yields CDR1 LGHDT and CDR2 YNNKEL (reference sequence). The CDR3 runs 16 residues. V shed 1 base and J shed 0 bases, with 10 bases lying between them. This CDR3 is CASSQGGLYSNQPQHF. The CDR3 DNA reads as TGTGCCAGCAGCCAAGGAGGGCTTTATAGCAATCAGCCCCAGCATTTT.

The chain is built from TRBV5-1 and TRBJ2-7; 8 nucleotides match TRBD2. Losses at the gene ends were 4 bases for V and 2 bases for J; bases not matched to a gene: 8. The CDR3 is made up of 15 amino acids. The germline gives CDR1 SGHRS, CDR2 YFSETQ. The CDR3: CASSSTGTRPYEQYF. The DNA for the CDR3 is TGCGCCAGCAGCAGCACCGGGACTAGACCCTACGAGCAGTACTTC.